The 15 T cell receptor beta chains below all came from one sample that was sequenced in a study of blood T cell repertoires in COVID-19. Profiled with immunoSEQ multiplex PCR; TCRdb holds only in-frame clones, not every one. The sample lists 250,000 or so clones, roughly four fifths occurring once. Sequencing input: PBMCs or T cells enriched from blood (not recorded which). The receptor source for this set is a man aged 60 to 75 who had recovered from COVID-19.

In DNA form, the CDR3 reads TGTGCCTGGACTCTACGGTCGGGAGGAGATAATTCACCCCTCCACTTT. This codes for CAWTLRSGGDNSPLHF. V usage is TRBV30 and J usage is TRBJ1-6; D gene uncertain. Germline V gene lookup returns CDR1 GTSNPN and CDR2 SVGIG (reference sequence). There are 16 residues in the CDR3. V was shortened by 4 bases and J by 5 bases, with 18 bases between the two germline ends.

V and J are TRBV6-5 and TRBJ2-2, with 8 bases fitting TRBD1. The J segment lost 7 bases and the V segment lost 0 bases, leaving 7 bases of the junction unmatched. There are 16 residues in the CDR3. Germline V CDR1 and CDR2: MNHEY, SVGAGI. The CDR3 DNA reads as TGTGCCAGCAGTTACTCTGCAGGGGGCCACATCGGGGAGCTGTTTTTT. Translation: CASSYSAGGHIGELFF.

The CDR3 DNA reads as TGTGCCAGTAGTAAAGATTTCAGGGGGCCAAAAGATACGCAGTATTTT. Protein product: CASSKDFRGPKDTQYF. The V and J genes are TRBV19 and TRBJ2-3; 8 bases line up with TRBD1. This CDR3 has 16 amino acids. The germline CDR1 and CDR2 sequences are LNHDA and SQIVND (reference sequence). The V segment lost 4 bases and the J segment 5 bases; nucleotides outside the gene matches: 11.

The chain employs TRBV2 and TRBJ2-7; tentative D call: TRBD1 (6 bases). Germline lookup yields CDR1 SNHLY and CDR2 FYNNEI. Trimming left V 5 bases short and J 2 bases short, with 10 bases between. The CDR3 has 13 amino acids. CDR3 DNA: TGTGCCAGCAGTTTAGGACAGCCCTACGAGCAGTACTTC. It yields the protein CASSLGQPYEQYF. The full variable domain, its missing parts supplied by reference TRBV2 and TRBJ2-7, is EPEVTQTPSHQVTQMGQEVILRCVPISNHLYFYWYRQILGQKVEFLVSFYNNEISEKSEIFDDQFSVERPDGSNFTLKIRSTKLEDSAMYFCASSLGQPYEQYFGPGTRLTVT.

The V and J genes are TRBV6-1 and TRBJ1-1, with D possibly matching TRBD1 (6 bases). The germline gives CDR1 MNHNS, CDR2 SASEGT. Trimming cost V 1 base and J 0 bases, with 12 bases left between them. The CDR3 spans 16 residues. CDR3 bases: TGTGCCAGCAGTGAAGATCGAGGGACAATGAACACTGAAGCTTTCTTT. The encoded protein is CASSEDRGTMNTEAFF.

The chain uses TRBV18 and TRBJ1-1, with 9 bases aligning to TRBD1. The V and J ends lost 2 bases and 5 bases, in that order; junction bases with no gene match: 6. The CDR3 runs to 15 residues. Germline-derived CDR1 and CDR2 are KGHSH and LQKENI. The CDR3 spells CASSPTGGARTEAFF. The DNA for the CDR3 is TGTGCCAGCTCACCAACAGGGGGCGCGCGGACTGAAGCTTTCTTT.

This chain uses TRBV2 with TRBJ1-4, with D unresolved. V shed 2 bases and J shed 3 bases, with 7 bases lying between them. The length of the CDR3 is 14 residues. CDR1 SNHLY and CDR2 FYNNEI come from the germline V gene. CDR3 region: CASSEWSPNEKLFF. Written as DNA, the CDR3 is TGTGCCAGCAGTGAATGGAGTCCTAATGAAAAACTGTTTTTT.

The chain links TRBV3-1 (or the pseudogene TRBV3-2) to TRBJ1-2, with a tentative D call TRBD1 (6 bases). The germline gives CDR1 LGHDT, CDR2 YNNKEL (reference sequence). Trimming stripped 4 bases from V and 5 bases from J, with 20 bases between. This CDR3 region has 16 residues. The CDR3 bases are TGTGCCAGCAGCCCCACATATAGGGGGAAGGAGTATGGCTACACCTTC. It yields the protein CASSPTYRGKEYGYTF.

The chain joins TRBV4-3 to TRBJ2-4; possible D gene TRBD2, 6 bases. Germline V gives CDR1 LGHNA, CDR2 YSLEER. Between the trimmed V and J ends, which lost 0 bases and 0 bases, there was a span of 12 bases. This CDR3 contains 17 residues. Here the CDR3 reads CASSQDLGTEAKNIQYF. DNA for the CDR3: TGCGCCAGCAGCCAAGACCTCGGGACTGAAGCCAAAAACATTCAGTACTTC.

The chain links TRBV6-1 to TRBJ1-2; 7 bases map to TRBD1. The germline CDR1 and CDR2 sequences are MNHNS and SASEGT. CDR3 length: 15 residues. Unmatched junction bases numbered 8, after V lost 3 bases and J lost 4 bases. The CDR3 loop is CASSDRSTGTYGYTF. As DNA, the CDR3 is TGTGCCAGCAGTGACAGGTCGACAGGGACCTATGGCTACACCTTC.

The chain employs TRBV6-1 and TRBJ1-4; D is undetermined. Trimming shortened V by 4 bases and J by 4 bases, and 16 bases separated the two germline ends. Germline V gene sequence: CDR1 MNHNS, CDR2 SASEGT. The length of the CDR3 is 16 residues. In nucleotides, the CDR3 is TGTGCCAGCAGTGCCTTAGGCGCAGGACTTAATGAAAAACTGTTTTTT. It encodes CASSALGAGLNEKLFF.

V and J are TRBV9 and TRBJ1-2; no clear D gene. The CDR3 runs 13 residues. V was pared by 0 bases and J by 2 bases, with 5 bases between. CDR1 and CDR2 (germline): SGDLS, YYNGEE. CDR3 bases: TGTGCCAGCAGCGTAGGTCAGAACTATGGCTACACCTTC. Protein product: CASSVGQNYGYTF.

The chain recombines TRBV24-1 with TRBJ1-2; D not resolved. Germline V gene lookup returns CDR1 KGHDR and CDR2 SFDVKD. V lost 5 bases and J lost 6, with 9 bases in between. The CDR3 spans 12 residues. The CDR3 reads CATSAGTHGYTF. CDR3 in DNA: TGTGCCACCAGTGCGGGTACCCATGGCTACACCTTC.

The genes are TRBV12-3 or TRBV12-4 and TRBJ2-2, with 9 positions matching TRBD1. The CDR3 loop spans 12 amino acids. With V trimmed by 8 bases and J by 5 bases, 0 bases remained unmatched. The CDR3 coding sequence is TGTGCCAGCGGGACAGGGACCGGGGAGCTGTTTTTT. This gives the protein CASGTGTGELFF.

This clone occurred once. J is TRBJ2-3 and V is TRBV7-9, with 8 bases lining up with TRBD2. CDR3 length: 18 amino acids. V lost 3 bases, J lost 0 bases, and 11 bases stayed unmatched. Per the germline V gene, CDR1 is SEHNR and CDR2 is FQNEAQ (reference sequence). CDR3 bases: TGTGCCAGCAGCTTCGGCGGGGGGATCATTCGGAGCACAGATACGCAGTATTTT. It codes for CASSFGGGIIRSTDTQYF.